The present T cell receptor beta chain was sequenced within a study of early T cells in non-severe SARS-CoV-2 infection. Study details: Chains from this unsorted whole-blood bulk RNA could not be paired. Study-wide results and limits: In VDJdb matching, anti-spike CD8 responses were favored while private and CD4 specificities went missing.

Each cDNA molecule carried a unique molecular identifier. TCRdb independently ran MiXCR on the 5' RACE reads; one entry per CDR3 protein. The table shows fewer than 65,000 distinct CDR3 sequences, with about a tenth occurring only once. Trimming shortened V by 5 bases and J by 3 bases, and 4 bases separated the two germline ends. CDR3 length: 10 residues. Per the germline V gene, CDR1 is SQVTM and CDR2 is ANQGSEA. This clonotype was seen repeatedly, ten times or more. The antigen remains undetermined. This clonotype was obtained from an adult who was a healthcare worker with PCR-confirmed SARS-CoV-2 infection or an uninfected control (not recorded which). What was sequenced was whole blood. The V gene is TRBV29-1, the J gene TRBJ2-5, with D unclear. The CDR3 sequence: CSVYKETQYF. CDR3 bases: TGCAGCGTTTATAAAGAGACCCAGTACTTC. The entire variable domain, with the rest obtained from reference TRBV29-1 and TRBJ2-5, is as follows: SAVISQKPSRDICQRGTSLTIQCQVDSQVTMMFWYRQQPGQSLTLIATANQGSEATYESGFVIDKFPISRPNLTFSTLTVSNMSPEDSSIYLCSVYKETQYFGPGTRLLVL.